The 14 T cell receptor beta chains reported below all come from one sample, sequenced in a study of tumor and adjacent non-tumor tissue in lung cancer (dated by TCRdb to about 2018). RNA was isolated from bulk, unsorted tissue, and RNA quality was assessed with a NanoDrop ND-1000 and an Agilent 2100. For the normal lung samples, distant non-tumor tissue was collected more than 3 cm away from the tumor edge. Library creation used multiplex PCR. TCRdb shows the sequencer as Illumina HiSeq 2500. TCRbeta libraries were constructed through three rounds of nested PCR with primers (Table S4) according to protocols adapted from ARM-PCR. The raw public reads went through TCRdb reprocessing: fastp at Q25, MiXCR clone calling, in-frame beta chains kept. Each CDR3 protein appears once, grouped with its most common genes and DNA. Within this sample are 90,000 to 100,000 distinct CDR3 sequences, with approximately 80% of them counted one time only. The top ten clones comprise less than 40% of the sample.

The sequencing input was distant non-tumor lung tissue. These receptor sequences come from a man between 60 and 75 years old with small cell lung cancer.

Ten or more counts support this clonotype. The genes are TRBV5-5 and TRBJ1-5; D might be TRBD1 (5 bases). The CDR3 loop spans 15 amino acids. V lost 2 bases, J lost 5 bases, and 14 bases lay in between. The V gene's germline CDR1 is SGHKS and CDR2 YYEKEE (reference sequence). The CDR3 here is CASSLNPGGDQPQHF. CDR3 DNA sequence: TGTGCCAGCAGCTTAAATCCGGGGGGGGATCAGCCCCAGCATTTT.

This rearrangement joins TRBV30 to TRBJ2-1; tentative D call: TRBD2 (6 bases). CDR1 is GTSNPN and CDR2 is SVGIG in the germline V gene (reference sequence). This CDR3 contains 13 residues. V lost 5 bases, J lost 6 bases, and 14 bases lay in between. CDR3 nucleotide sequence: TGTGCCTGGCACGGGAGTTCCCGCAATGAGCAGTTCTTC. Translating gives CAWHGSSRNEQFF.

The CDR3 is CASSLVHSEGTDTQYF. CDR3 coding DNA: TGTGCCAGCAGTTTAGTGCACTCCGAGGGAACAGATACGCAGTATTTT. The rearrangement joins TRBV28 to TRBJ2-3, with TRBD2 as a possible D gene (5 bases). Trimming shortened V by 2 bases and J by 3 bases, and 15 bases separated the two germline ends. This CDR3 is 16 amino acids long. The germline CDR1 and CDR2 sequences are MDHEN and SYDVKM. Full variable domain (remainder filled in from reference TRBV28 and TRBJ2-3): DVKVTQSSRYLVKRTGEKVFLECVQDMDHENMFWYRQDPGLGLRLIYFSYDVKMKEKGDIPEGYSVSREKKERFSLILESASTNQTSMYLCASSLVHSEGTDTQYFGPGTRLTVL.

With respect to this clonotype: The CDR3 carries no conserved terminal phenylalanine or tryptophan, so it likely arises from a read error. The limits of the CDR3 on the DNA are not certain, so only TCRdb's listed CDR3 is given. V and J are TRBV11-2 and TRBJ2-3. Germline V gene data show CDR1 as SGHAT and CDR2 as FQNNGV. Inclusive of both ends, the CDR3 amounts to 11 amino acids. The CDR3 reads CASSVLDTRYI.

Comments on this clonotype: One end of the junction is discordant with germline, which a read error may explain. V is TRBV11-3 and J is TRBJ2-3; the D gene is possibly TRBD2 (5 bases). The CDR3 covers 13 residues. Germline lookup yields CDR1 SGHNT and CDR2 YENEEA. The CDR3, as DNA: TGTGCCAGCAGTCTAATGTGGGGAGATACGCGGTATTTC. Protein: CASSLMWGDTRYF.

Regarding this clonotype: An end of the junction differs from the germline gene, which may be a read error. The chain is built from TRBV29-1 and TRBJ2-7; D is unresolved. Germline CDR1 SQVTM, CDR2 ANQGSEA. There are 11 residues in the CDR3. CDR3 sequence reads: CSARHLLRAVF. Written as DNA, the CDR3 is TGCAGCGCCCGACACCTCCTACGAGCAGTATTC.

The V and J genes are TRBV6-1 and TRBJ2-7, with a possible D match to TRBD2 (5 bases). CDR3 length equals 16 residues. Germline lookup yields CDR1 MNHNS and CDR2 SASEGT. CDR3 amino acids: CASRGRNTGPHYEKYV. Here the CDR3 DNA reads TGTGCCAGCCGTGGGAGAAACACCGGGCCCCATTACGAGAAGTACGTC.

This clonotype has just a few counts. Since the CDR3 does not end with the conserved phenylalanine or tryptophan, this likely comes from a read error. This CDR3 reads CASSSRGAYIGELFL. Here the CDR3 DNA reads TGCGCTAGCAGCAGCAGGGGGGCCTATATCGGGGAGCTGTTTCTT. J is TRBJ2-2 and V is TRBV4-1, with D perhaps TRBD1 (7 bases). CDR1 MGHRA and CDR2 YSYEKL come from the germline V gene. This CDR3 region has 15 residues.

Note on this clonotype: Sequence at one end of the junction differs from germline and may be a read error. The gene calls are TRBV6-2 or TRBV6-3 and TRBJ2-3, with D perhaps being TRBD1 or TRBD2 (5 bases each). Germline V CDR1 and CDR2: MNHEY, SVGEGT. The CDR3 length is 15 residues. This CDR3 is CASRPANGMTDTQYF. The CDR3 DNA sequence: TGTGCCAGCAGACCCGCTAACGGGATGACAGATACTCAGTATTTT.

In this sample, this clonotype turned up many times. The gene calls are TRBV20-1 and TRBJ2-5, with a weak D call TRBD1 (6 bases). There are 13 residues in the CDR3. Germline V gives CDR1 DFQATT, CDR2 SNEGSKA (reference sequence). The V end lost 6 bases, the J end lost 0 bases, and 11 bases lay between the germline ends. CDR3 in DNA: TGCAGTGCCACCCGGGACAACCAAGAGACCCAGTACTTC. Its translation: CSATRDNQETQYF.

This clonotype has only a few counts. One end of the junction varies from germline; a read error may be responsible. The chain uses TRBV29-1 and TRBJ2-1, with D perhaps matching TRBD1 or TRBD2 (5 bases each). From germline, CDR1 is SQVTM and CDR2 ANQGSEA. The CDR3 totals 10 residues. CDR3 sequence (DNA): TGTAGCGTTTGGGGCAATGAGCGGTTCTTC. It codes for CSVWGNERFF.

Regarding this clonotype: A much larger clonotype is one base distant, so this may be a read error. The chain couples TRBV10-1 to TRBJ2-3; D gene uncertain. Trimming took off 3 bases at V and 5 bases at J, with 9 bases between the two ends. The CDR3 length is 13 residues. Germline-derived CDR1 and CDR2 are WNHNN and SYGVQD (reference sequence). CDR3 residues: CASSEHGKDTQYF. DNA for the CDR3: TGCGCCAGCAGTGAACATGGAAAAGATACGCAGTATTTT.

About this clonotype: A much larger clone sits a single nucleotide away, making a read error possible. The gene calls are TRBV20-1 and TRBJ1-1, with 10 bases identical to TRBD1. This CDR3 contains 15 residues. Germline values: CDR1 DFQATT, CDR2 SNEGSKA (reference sequence). Losses at the gene ends were 6 bases for V and 3 bases for J; bases not matched to a gene: 10. CDR3 in amino acids: CSARTGGAADTEAFF. Written as DNA, the CDR3 is TGCAGTGCGCGGACAGGGGGGGCGGCGGACACTGAAGCTTTCTTT.

The chain employs TRBV6-5 and TRBJ2-1; possibly TRBD2 for D (5 bases). The CDR3 loop spans 15 amino acids. Trimming pared 10 bases from V and 7 bases from J, leaving 23 bases between. The germline V gene has CDR1 MNHEY and CDR2 SVGAGI. CDR3 loop: CAIIYGGSGLNEQFF. CDR3 DNA sequence: TGTGCCATCATTTACGGAGGCTCAGGATTGAATGAGCAGTTCTTC.